The following is a T cell receptor beta chain sequence with its context. The entry originates in a study of T cell changes during pregnancy in multiple sclerosis. Clones were read by immunoSEQ multiplex PCR, and TCRdb kept only the in-frame ones, dropping some. The sample has 55,000 to 65,000 clones; 92% are singletons. The sample was peripheral blood, taken in the first trimester of pregnancy. The receptor was isolated from a female donor with multiple sclerosis, enrolled in a pregnancy study.

The chain's CDR3 is CASSLNRGHTEAFF. CDR3 coding DNA: TGTGCCAGCAGCTTAAACAGGGGGCATACTGAAGCTTTCTTT. The chain combines TRBV7-2 with TRBJ1-1; 9 nucleotides line up with TRBD1. CDR3 size: 14 residues. V dropped 2 bases and J dropped 5; count of bases not matched to a gene: 3. Germline CDR1 is SGHTA and CDR2 is FQGNSA. Combining the CDR3 with reference TRBV7-2 and TRBJ1-1 gives the whole variable domain GAGVSQSPSNKVTEKGKDVELRCDPISGHTALYWYRQSLGQGLEFLIYFQGNSAPDKSGLPSDRFSAERTGGSVSTLTIQRTQQEDSAVYLCASSLNRGHTEAFFGQGTRLTVV.